Shown below are 25 T cell receptor beta chains from a single sample sequenced in a study of blood T cells in healthy people across ages. Primers used in a second PCR of roughly 6 to 12 cycles were a sample-barcoded 5' primer and a J-beta primer mix. TCRdb re-called the 5' RACE reads through MiXCR, storing one row per CDR3 protein. The sample yields hundreds of thousands of distinct CDR3 sequences, roughly three fifths seen once. What was sequenced was blood. Source of these receptors: a man aged 60-69 years in good health.

The chain carries TRBV16 and TRBJ1-2; D gene unclear. The V gene lost 0 bases and the J gene lost 8 bases, with 7 bases spanning the gap. Germline CDR1 KGHSY, CDR2 FQNENV. This CDR3 region has 12 residues. This CDR3 reads CASSQSGQGYTF. In nucleotides, the CDR3 is TGTGCCAGCAGCCAATCGGGCCAAGGCTACACCTTC.

This sequence joins TRBV5-1 and TRBJ2-2; D is perhaps TRBD2 (6 bases). Germline CDR1 reads SGHRS; CDR2 reads YFSETQ. Trimming removed 5 bases at V and 5 bases at J, with 10 bases between. CDR3 length equals 13 residues. CDR3 coding DNA: TGCGCCAGCAGGTCGGAGGGGACCGGGGAGCTGTTTTTT. Residues: CASRSEGTGELFF.

This clonotype came up a few times. This chain connects TRBV2 to TRBJ2-4; D ambiguous. The CDR3 consists of 14 residues. The ends were cut back, 3 bases at V and 3 bases at J, with 9 bases in the middle. CDR1 is SNHLY and CDR2 is FYNNEI in the germline V gene. The CDR3 DNA sequence: TGTGCCAGCAGTGAGGCCCCGAACAAAAACATTCAGTACTTC. It specifies CASSEAPNKNIQYF.

The V gene is TRBV12-3 or TRBV12-4, the J gene TRBJ2-5; 7 nucleotides match TRBD2. The CDR3 length is 13 residues. J gave up 2 bases and V 5 bases, and 2 bases lay outside the gene matches. The chain's CDR3 is CASSASGQETQYF. CDR3 in DNA: TGTGCCAGCAGTGCTAGCGGACAAGAGACCCAGTACTTC.

The rearrangement joins TRBV29-1 to TRBJ2-3; 7 bases agree with TRBD1. V lost 3 bases, J lost 3 bases, and 3 bases stayed unmatched. CDR3 length: 13 amino acids. The V gene's germline CDR1 is SQVTM and CDR2 ANQGSEA. The CDR3, as DNA: TGCAGCGTTGATCCAGGGGGAACAGATACGCAGTATTTT. As protein: CSVDPGGTDTQYF.

This clonotype was observed a single time. This chain uses TRBV7-9 with TRBJ2-5, with D possibly being TRBD2 (6 bases). The CDR3 is 13 residues long. The germline gives CDR1 SEHNR, CDR2 FQNEAQ (reference sequence). The V and J ends lost 3 bases and 9 bases respectively, with 14 bases between them. The CDR3 spells CASSLGRGPAQYF. Written as DNA, the CDR3 is TGTGCCAGCAGCTTGGGGCGGGGTCCAGCCCAGTACTTC.

The genes are TRBV3-1 and TRBJ2-7; 10 positions match TRBD2. The last part of the DNA fits TRBJ2-4 better; the J call may be wrong. Germline-derived CDR1 and CDR2 are LGHDT and YNNKEL (reference sequence). The CDR3 consists of 16 residues. The chain's CDR3 is CASSQEKRGGSTIQYF. The DNA of the CDR3 is TGTGCCAGCAGCCAAGAAAAGCGGGGGGGCTCGACCATTCAGTACTTC.

The V and J genes are TRBV7-2 and TRBJ2-7, with 11 nucleotides matching TRBD2. This CDR3 region has 15 residues. Germline trimming cut 4 bases from V and 7 bases from J; bases unmatched to any gene: 9. The germline CDR1 and CDR2 sequences are SGHTA and FQGNSA. The CDR3 DNA is TGTGCCAGCAGCTCTCGGGGACTAGCGGTCAATGAGCAGTACTTC. It encodes CASSSRGLAVNEQYF.

This clonotype turned up a few times. This chain uses TRBV5-1 with TRBJ2-5, with D uncertain. Germline V gene lookup returns CDR1 SGHRS and CDR2 YFSETQ. V gave up 4 bases and J gave up 4 bases, with 11 bases separating them. This CDR3 has 13 amino acids. CDR3 DNA: TGCGCCAGCAGCCGTGGATGGGGAGAGACCCAGTACTTC. It is translated as CASSRGWGETQYF.

In this sample, this clonotype turned up a few times. The rearrangement links TRBV20-1 to TRBJ2-5, with TRBD2 matching over 7 bases. Germline values: CDR1 DFQATT, CDR2 SNEGSKA (reference sequence). The CDR3 length is 12 residues. The J segment lost 5 bases and the V segment lost 3 bases, leaving 3 bases of the junction unmatched. The CDR3 DNA reads TGCAGTGCTAGGGCGGGGGTCGAGACCCAGTACTTC. Protein: CSARAGVETQYF.

This clonotype was seen just once. The chain joins TRBV29-1 to TRBJ2-7; the match to TRBD2 covers 7 bases. The CDR3 consists of 12 residues. Per germline, CDR1 SQVTM and CDR2 ANQGSEA. V dropped 8 bases and J dropped 2; count of bases not matched to a gene: 6. CDR3 loop: CSIRDYTYEQYF. CDR3 nucleotides: TGCAGCATCCGGGACTACACCTACGAGCAGTACTTC.

Regarding this clonotype: Sequence at one end of the junction differs from germline and may be a read error. The chain joins TRBV20-1 to TRBJ2-1; D possibly matches TRBD1 or TRBD2 (7 bases each). Germline V CDR1 and CDR2: DFQATT, SNEGSKA (reference sequence). This CDR3 is 18 amino acids long. The CDR3 region is CSARDPDPGGVGEDERFF. Here the CDR3 DNA reads TGCAGTGCTAGAGACCCAGACCCAGGGGGGGTGGGGGAGGATGAGCGGTTCTTC.

This clonotype has a single count. The chain combines TRBV29-1 with TRBJ1-2; D might be TRBD1 (5 bases). CDR3 length: 13 residues. Germline-derived CDR1 and CDR2 are SQVTM and ANQGSEA. CDR3 sequence reads: CSASGGDSYGYTF. CDR3 DNA: TGCAGTGCCTCCGGGGGGGATTCCTATGGCTACACCTTC.

The V call is TRBV27, the J call TRBJ2-6; no clear D gene. The V end lost 3 bases, the J end lost 0 bases, and 12 bases lay between the germline ends. CDR1 and CDR2 (germline): MNHEY, SMNVEV (reference sequence). The CDR3 totals 17 residues. The CDR3 bases are TGTGCCAGCAGTTTCCAGACATATTCCTCTGGGGCCAACGTCCTGACTTTC. Translating gives CASSFQTYSSGANVLTF.

CDR3 in DNA: TGCAGTGCTAGAGATAGGAGGGGGGCCTCCTACGAGCAGTACTTC. It codes for CSARDRRGASYEQYF. V usage is TRBV20-1 and J usage is TRBJ2-7; D might be TRBD1 or TRBD2, each matching 6 bases. Per the germline V gene, CDR1 is DFQATT and CDR2 is SNEGSKA (reference sequence). The CDR3 contains 15 residues. With 0 bases removed from V and 0 bases from J, the gap between germline ends came to 12 bases.

This chain uses TRBV28 with TRBJ2-5; possible D gene TRBD1, 6 bases. V was clipped by 4 bases and J by 1 base, with 10 bases between them. The CDR3 contains 14 residues. Germline V lookup: CDR1 MDHEN, CDR2 SYDVKM. CDR3: CASSYPGVQETQYF. As DNA, the CDR3 is TGTGCCAGCAGTTACCCAGGGGTCCAAGAGACCCAGTACTTC.

The chain is built from TRBV7-2 and TRBJ2-1, with 7 bases identical to TRBD1. The germline gives CDR1 SGHTA, CDR2 FQGNSA. CDR3 length: 17 amino acids. Trimming removed 5 bases from V and 4 bases from J; junction bases left unmatched: 14. The CDR3 protein is CASSEQGLEGAYNEQFF. The CDR3 DNA reads TGTGCCAGCAGCGAGCAGGGGCTTGAGGGGGCATACAATGAGCAGTTCTTC.

The V call is TRBV7-2, the J call TRBJ1-1, with D unresolved. V was shortened by 1 base and J by 5 bases, with 8 bases between the two germline ends. CDR3 size: 13 residues. Germline CDR1 SGHTA, CDR2 FQGNSA. The DNA of the CDR3 is TGTGCCAGCAGCTTAGTAACGACGACTGAAGCTTTCTTT. Amino acid sequence: CASSLVTTTEAFF.

In its sample, this clonotype was seen once. This sequence may be a read error, since a much larger clone differs from it by one base. The CDR3 DNA sequence: TGTGCCAGCAGTCGCCTCCACGAGCAGTACTTC. This translates into CASSRLHEQYF. This chain joins TRBV27 and TRBJ2-7, with D hard to call. Germline V CDR1 and CDR2: MNHEY, SMNVEV (reference sequence). CDR3 length equals 11 residues. Trimming took 5 bases from V and 5 from J, leaving 7 bases between them.

The count of this clonotype is one. The junction differs from germline at one of its ends, possibly a read error. This chain connects TRBV5-1 to TRBJ2-3, with a possible D match to TRBD1 (5 bases). CDR1 SGHRS and CDR2 YFSETQ come from the germline V gene. The CDR3 has 14 amino acids. CDR3 amino acids: CASSLAGRSDTLYF. As DNA, the CDR3 is TGCGCCAGCAGCTTGGCAGGGCGATCGGATACGCTGTATTTT.

This clonotype was detected only once. The CDR3 DNA follows: TGTGCCAGCAGTAGGGGGACCGATGAAGCTTTCTTT. Its translation is CASSRGTDEAFF. J is TRBJ1-1 and V is TRBV6-5; D may be TRBD1 (6 bases). The CDR3 length is 12 residues. Trimming left V 5 bases short and J 7 bases short, with 11 bases between. Per the germline V gene, CDR1 is MNHEY and CDR2 is SVGAGI.

About this clonotype: A read error may be the cause here, since a much bigger clone is one base away. This chain links TRBV20-1 with TRBJ1-5, with a possible D match to TRBD2 (6 bases). The end of the DNA aligns better with TRBJ2-3, so the J call may be wrong. The CDR3 consists of 14 residues. Per germline, CDR1 DFQATT and CDR2 SNEGSKA (reference sequence). The chain's CDR3 is CSARGGGRNQPQYF. DNA of the CDR3: TGCAGTGCTAGAGGGGGAGGTCGCAATCAGCCCCAGTATTTT.

The V gene is TRBV15, the J gene TRBJ2-4; D could derive from TRBD1 or TRBD2 (5 bases each). The J call could be wrong; TRBJ2-7 is a better fit for the DNA end. Germline CDR1 LNHNV, CDR2 YYDKDF (reference sequence). CDR3 length: 13 amino acids. For the CDR3, the DNA is TGTGCCACCAGCAAGGGACCTAACTACGAGCAGTACTTC. This gives the protein CATSKGPNYEQYF.

The chain couples TRBV29-1 to TRBJ2-3; D is uncertain. The CDR3 contains 10 residues. V was shortened by 6 bases and J by 2 bases, with 3 bases between the two germline ends. Germline values: CDR1 SQVTM, CDR2 ANQGSEA. The CDR3 region is CSVNTDTQYF. The CDR3 DNA is TGCAGCGTCAACACAGATACGCAGTATTTT.

The table lists this clonotype with a few counts. The chain recombines TRBV20-1 with TRBJ2-5, with 8 bases lining up with TRBD2. V shed 5 bases, J shed 1 base, and the junction held 12 bases outside the gene matches. CDR1 is DFQATT, CDR2 SNEGSKA, per germline (reference sequence). The CDR3 loop spans 16 amino acids. The CDR3 spells CSAPRGGRRIQETQYF. The CDR3 DNA sequence: TGCAGTGCTCCTCGCGGGGGGAGGCGAATCCAAGAGACCCAGTACTTC.